This T cell receptor beta chain appears in the sequencing data of a study of blood T cell repertoires in COVID-19. For the study at large: Sites in the United States, Italy and Spain provided acute and convalescent COVID-19 samples. Sources were T cells, B-cell-depleted T cells, or PBMCs; the material itself was cDNA or gDNA.

Study processing details: Reference gene primer amplification in the assay estimated nucleated cell counts. Produced via immunoSEQ multiplex PCR; TCRdb's table is partial and in-frame only. D and trimming come from the DNA, and the V and J calls and clone size come from that table. The sample has around 200,000 clones; about 89% are singletons. V lost 4 bases and J lost 8; bases outside the gene matches: 12. CDR3 length equals 15 residues. Germline V gene sequence: CDR1 SGDLS, CDR2 YYNGEE. The sequencing sample was made of peripheral blood. The clonotype comes from a man between 65 and 79 years old with acute or convalescent COVID-19. V gene TRBV9 combines with J gene TRBJ2-1, with 7 nucleotides matching TRBD2. CDR3 loop: CASSTSGTTNYEQFF. In DNA, the CDR3 is TGTGCCAGCAGCACATCCGGGACTACTAACTATGAGCAGTTCTTC.